Below, one TCR beta chain is given with its context. The source of the sample is a study of CD8 T cells in Susac syndrome. Roughly 0.45 to 1 ug RNA was reverse transcribed with random hexamers. TCRdb analysed the immunoSEQ multiplex PCR reads with MiXCR anew, one entry per CDR3 protein. The sample carries 150,000 to 160,000 distinct CDR3 sequences, 94% recorded once. CD8+ and CD4+ T cells taken from blood had their TCR beta sequenced. The origin of this receptor is a human donor with multiple sclerosis. Material for sequencing was CD8+ T cells from PBMCs.

CDR3 in amino acids: CASSSTTRRETQYF. CDR3 nucleotides: TGTGCCAGCAGTTCAACGACTAGGAGAGAGACCCAGTACTTC. J is TRBJ2-5 and V is TRBV12-3 or TRBV12-4; D is possibly TRBD2 (6 bases). Between the trimmed V and J ends, which lost 4 bases and 4 bases, there was a span of 13 bases. The CDR3 has 14 residues.